The clone carrying this T cell receptor (beta chain) appeared a few times. Per the study methods: Scientists estimated how many nucleated cells there were by amplifying reference gene primers. This table comes from immunoSEQ multiplex PCR, and its TCRdb copy is limited to in-frame clones, with some not included. Clone size and V and J calls were adopted from that table, with D and trimming inferred from the DNA. The sample has about 83,000 clones, 65% to 80% seen once. This record belongs to a study of blood T cell repertoires in COVID-19. Across the whole study: Sample material is recorded as cDNA or gDNA derived from T cells, B-cell-depleted T cells, or PBMCs.

Trimming removed 5 bases from V and 6 bases from J; junction bases left unmatched: 12. There are 15 residues in the CDR3. CDR1 is SGHVS and CDR2 is FQNEAQ in the germline V gene. The sequencing sample was made of peripheral blood. The chain uses TRBV7-8 and TRBJ1-1, with 7 bases identical to TRBD1. This receptor was obtained from an elderly woman with active or convalescent COVID-19. CDR3 sequence: CASSPQTGFRSEAFF. In DNA, the CDR3 is TGTGCCAGCAGCCCTCAGACAGGGTTTCGTTCTGAAGCTTTCTTT.